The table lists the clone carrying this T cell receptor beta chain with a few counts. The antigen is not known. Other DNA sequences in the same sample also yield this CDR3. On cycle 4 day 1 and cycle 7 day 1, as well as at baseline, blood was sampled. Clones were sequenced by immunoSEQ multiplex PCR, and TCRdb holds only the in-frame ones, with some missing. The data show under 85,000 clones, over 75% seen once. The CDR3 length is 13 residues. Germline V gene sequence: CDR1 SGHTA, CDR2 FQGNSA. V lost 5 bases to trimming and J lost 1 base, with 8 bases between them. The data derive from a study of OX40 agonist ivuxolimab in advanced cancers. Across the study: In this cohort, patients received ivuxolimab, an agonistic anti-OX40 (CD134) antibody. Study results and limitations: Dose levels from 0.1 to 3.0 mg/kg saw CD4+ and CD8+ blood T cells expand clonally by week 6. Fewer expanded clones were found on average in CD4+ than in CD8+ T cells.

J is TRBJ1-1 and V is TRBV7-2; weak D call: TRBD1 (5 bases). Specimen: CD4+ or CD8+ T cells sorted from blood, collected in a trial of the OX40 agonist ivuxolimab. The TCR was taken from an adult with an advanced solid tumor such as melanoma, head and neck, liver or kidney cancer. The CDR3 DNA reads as TGTGCCAGCAGCCGACAGTCGAACACTGAAGCTTTCTTT. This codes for CASSRQSNTEAFF.